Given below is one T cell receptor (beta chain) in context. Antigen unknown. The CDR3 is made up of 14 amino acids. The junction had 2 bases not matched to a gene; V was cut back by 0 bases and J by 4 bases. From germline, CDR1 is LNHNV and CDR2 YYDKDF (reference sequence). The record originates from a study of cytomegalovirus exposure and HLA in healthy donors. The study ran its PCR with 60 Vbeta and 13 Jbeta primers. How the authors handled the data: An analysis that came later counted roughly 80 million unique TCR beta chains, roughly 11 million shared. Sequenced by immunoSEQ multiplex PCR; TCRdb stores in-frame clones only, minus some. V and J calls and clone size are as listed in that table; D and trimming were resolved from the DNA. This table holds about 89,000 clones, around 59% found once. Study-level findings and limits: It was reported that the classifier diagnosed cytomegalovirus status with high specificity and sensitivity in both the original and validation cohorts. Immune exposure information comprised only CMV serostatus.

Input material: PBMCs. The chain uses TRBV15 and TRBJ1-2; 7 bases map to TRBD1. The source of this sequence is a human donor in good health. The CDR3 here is CATSREAGGYGYTF. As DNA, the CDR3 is TGTGCCACCAGCAGAGAAGCAGGGGGCTATGGCTACACCTTC.